Below, one T cell receptor beta chain is given with its context. What it binds is not known. The sample is drawn from a study of radiotherapy plus CTLA-4 blockade in lung cancer. Turning to the study itself: For 18% of patients, objective responses occurred, and approximately 31% had disease control.

Study results and caveats: Radiotherapy was combined with ipilimumab, and tumor-derived TCR clones then expanded in blood. According to reports, early shifts in blood T cell clones, alongside interferon-beta, forecast response most accurately.

Chemo-refractory metastatic non-small-cell lung cancer patients underwent focal radiation alongside CTLA-4 blockade with ipilimumab. Data came from immunoSEQ multiplex PCR; TCRdb stores just in-frame clones and leaves some out. The table lists roughly 120,000 clones, roughly 74% of them singletons, with 4.5% to 6.5% in the top ten. The V end was cut by 6 bases, the J end by 0 bases, with 15 bases between. The length of the CDR3 is 16 residues. In germline, CDR1 is KGHSH, CDR2 LQKENI. The TCR was taken from a human donor with non-small cell lung cancer who had a partial response to radiotherapy plus ipilimumab. Sequencing was performed on peripheral blood, taken from a patient treated with radiotherapy plus ipilimumab. The V and J genes are TRBV18 and TRBJ2-1; weak D call: TRBD2 (5 bases). Written as DNA, the CDR3 is TGTGCCAGCTCTTTCTTCAGCGGAAGCTCCTACAATGAGCAGTTCTTC. This translates into CASSFFSGSSYNEQFF.